A single sample gave rise to the 5 T cell receptor beta chains below, sequenced in a study of blood T cells in healthy people across ages. Sample-barcoded 5' priming and a J-beta primer mix drove a second PCR of roughly 7 to 11 cycles. Each CDR3 protein is one row after TCRdb ran MiXCR on the 5' RACE reads. The repertoire has around 1.5 million distinct CDR3 sequences, around 59% of them found once; the top ten carry over 5.5%. The sequenced sample consisted of blood. The receptors here all came from a man between 18 and 35 years old in good health.

A remark on this clonotype: Compared with germline, one end of the junction differs, possibly owing to a read error. This chain connects TRBV27 to TRBJ2-7; the match to TRBD2 covers 7 bases. The germline CDR1 and CDR2 sequences are MNHEY and SMNVEV (reference sequence). The CDR3 runs 15 residues. The CDR3 loop is CAGSFAGVRSYEQYF. In DNA form, the CDR3 reads TGTGCCGGCAGTTTTGCGGGAGTGAGGTCCTACGAGCAGTACTTC.

The chain has TRBV4-1 and TRBJ2-2; 9 nucleotides match TRBD1. J lost 5 bases, V lost 1 base, and 2 bases had no gene match. Germline V lookup: CDR1 MGHRA, CDR2 YSYEKL. The CDR3 is 15 amino acids. The CDR3 sequence is CASSQVGTGTGELFF. CDR3 in DNA: TGCGCCAGCAGCCAAGTTGGGACAGGGACCGGGGAGCTGTTTTTT.

This clonotype turned up a few times. This chain uses TRBV6-1 with TRBJ2-3; D is possibly TRBD1 or TRBD2 (6 bases each). Germline V gene sequence: CDR1 MNHNS, CDR2 SASEGT. This CDR3 is 14 amino acids long. Trimming pared 7 bases from V and 0 bases from J, leaving 11 bases between. This chain's CDR3 is CASKTGASTDTQYF. The CDR3 nucleotides are TGTGCCAGCAAGACGGGGGCTAGCACAGATACGCAGTATTTT.

The rearrangement uses TRBV21-1 and TRBJ2-3; the table's D call, TRBD1, was not checked against the DNA. TRBV21-1 is annotated as a pseudogene. The CDR3 has 18 residues. The DNA of the CDR3 is TGTGCCAGCAGCAAAGCATGTGGGGCAATCTCTTCCGCAGATACGCAGTATTTT. It encodes CASSKACGAISSADTQYF.

The chain links TRBV11-2 to TRBJ2-3; no clear D. This CDR3 has 12 amino acids. Germline V gene lookup returns CDR1 SGHAT and CDR2 FQNNGV. Trimming shortened V by 5 bases and J by 5 bases, and 8 bases separated the two germline ends. CDR3 in amino acids: CASSRMEDTQYF. The CDR3 nucleotides read TGTGCCAGCAGCCGGATGGAAGATACGCAGTATTTT.